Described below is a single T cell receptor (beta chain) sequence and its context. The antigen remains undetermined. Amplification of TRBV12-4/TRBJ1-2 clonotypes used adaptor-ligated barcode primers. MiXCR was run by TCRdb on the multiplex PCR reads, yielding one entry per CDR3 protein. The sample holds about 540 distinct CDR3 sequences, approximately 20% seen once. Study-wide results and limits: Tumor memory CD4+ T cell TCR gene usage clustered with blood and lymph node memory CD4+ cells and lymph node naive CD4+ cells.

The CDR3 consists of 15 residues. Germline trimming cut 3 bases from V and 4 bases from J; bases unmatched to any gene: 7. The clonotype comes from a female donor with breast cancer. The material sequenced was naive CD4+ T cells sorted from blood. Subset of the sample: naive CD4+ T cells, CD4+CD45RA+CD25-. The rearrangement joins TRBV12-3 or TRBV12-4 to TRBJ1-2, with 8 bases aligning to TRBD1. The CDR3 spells CASSFRTGLIYGYTF. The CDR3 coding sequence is TGTGCCAGCAGTTTCCGGACAGGGTTGATCTATGGCTACACCTTC.